This T cell receptor beta chain emerged from a study of T cell responses to AZD1222 COVID-19 vaccine. V was trimmed by 5 bases and J by 5 bases, leaving 18 bases between them. Germline loops: CDR1 LNHDA, CDR2 SQIVND (reference sequence). The CDR3 sequence is 15 residues long. The data were produced by immunoSEQ multiplex PCR, yet TCRdb's version contains in-frame clones alone and is incomplete. The sample shows about 150,000 clones, roughly 92% of them seen only once. This sample comprised peripheral blood, obtained on day 0 of AZD1222 vaccination. This TCR derives from an adult in good health. This rearrangement joins TRBV19 to TRBJ2-5; D gene uncertain. The CDR3 protein is CASSGSGALGETQYF. CDR3 sequence (DNA): TGTGCCAGTAGTGGGTCGGGCGCCCTCGGGGAGACCCAGTACTTC.